The 22 T cell receptor beta chains below were found in one sample sequenced in a study of blood T cell repertoires in COVID-19. Some clones are missing from TCRdb's copy, which holds only in-frame ones; the method was immunoSEQ multiplex PCR. Of fewer than 250,000 clones detected, roughly four fifths appear once; the ten largest clones hold approximately 4.5%. The sample taken for sequencing was peripheral blood. These receptors were taken from a woman between 70 and 85 years old with acute or convalescent COVID-19.

The genes are TRBV7-2 and TRBJ2-1, with 7 bases lining up with TRBD1. The V gene end was trimmed by 5 bases and the J gene end by 3 bases; junction bases not matched to a gene: 7. CDR1 and CDR2 (germline): SGHTA, FQGNSA. This CDR3 spans 15 amino acids. The CDR3 nucleotides read TGTGCCAGCAGCCTCCCGGGACAGAACTACAATGAGCAGTTCTTC. Protein: CASSLPGQNYNEQFF.

The V call is TRBV5-6, the J call TRBJ1-6; D is ambiguous. Per the germline V gene, CDR1 is SGHDT and CDR2 is YYEEEE. The CDR3 contains 16 residues. Trimming pared 4 bases from V and 4 bases from J, leaving 15 bases between. The CDR3 DNA follows: TGTGCCAGCAGCACCGGGTCGGGAGTATATAATTCACCCCTCCACTTT. It specifies CASSTGSGVYNSPLHF. Variable domain in full (rest from reference TRBV5-6 and TRBJ1-6): DAGVTQSPTHLIKTRGQQVTLRCSPKSGHDTVSWYQQALGQGPQFIFQYYEEEERQRGNFPDRFSGHQFPNYSSELNVNALLLGDSALYLCASSTGSGVYNSPLHFGNGTRLTVT.

The chain carries TRBV7-6 and TRBJ2-1; 8 bases line up with TRBD2. The CDR3 is 16 residues long. Trimming cost V 4 bases and J 1 base; bases outside gene matches: 6. The germline gives CDR1 SGHVS, CDR2 FNYEAQ. For the CDR3, the DNA is TGTGCCAGCAGCTCCACCCCGGGAGGGTCCTACAATGAGCAGTTCTTC. Translation gives CASSSTPGGSYNEQFF.

The chain combines TRBV6-1 with TRBJ2-2; a weak D match, TRBD1 (6 bases). Trimming took 0 bases from V and 5 from J, leaving 10 bases between them. CDR3 length equals 15 residues. CDR1 and CDR2 (germline): MNHNS, SASEGT. In nucleotides, the CDR3 is TGTGCCAGCAGTGAAGCTTGGGGGCGAACCGGGGAGCTGTTTTTT. Protein product: CASSEAWGRTGELFF.

This clone was found once. The chain carries TRBV7-2 and TRBJ2-5; 11 bases map to TRBD2. V lost 4 bases, J lost 5 bases, and 15 bases stayed unmatched. This CDR3 is 18 amino acids long. The germline V gene encodes CDR1 SGHTA and CDR2 FQGNSA. CDR3 coding DNA: TGTGCCAGCAGCTCTCCTCCCGGGGCTAGCGGGGGGCGGGAGACCCAGTACTTC. Protein product: CASSSPPGASGGRETQYF.

The chain is built from TRBV19 and TRBJ1-4; the match to TRBD1 covers 9 bases. V lost 5 bases, J lost 6 bases, and 7 bases stayed unmatched. Germline V gene lookup returns CDR1 LNHDA and CDR2 SQIVND (reference sequence). The CDR3 has 15 amino acids. This CDR3 reads CASSPRQGGHEKLFF. CDR3 coding DNA: TGTGCCAGTAGTCCTCGACAGGGGGGACATGAAAAACTGTTTTTT.

The gene calls are TRBV6-5 and TRBJ1-2; D is perhaps TRBD1 (6 bases). Trimming shortened V by 0 bases and J by 6 bases, and 17 bases separated the two germline ends. This CDR3 has 16 residues. Per the germline V gene, CDR1 is MNHEY and CDR2 is SVGAGI. CDR3 nucleotide sequence: TGTGCCAGCAGTTACTCTTTGCTCACAGGGAAAGATGGCTACACCTTC. As protein: CASSYSLLTGKDGYTF.

The chain is built from TRBV19 and TRBJ2-5; maybe TRBD1 (6 bases). V was pared by 6 bases and J by 4 bases, with 21 bases between. This CDR3 is 16 amino acids long. The germline CDR1 and CDR2 sequences are LNHDA and SQIVND (reference sequence). CDR3 in amino acids: CASSLTGSEFRETQYF. CDR3 coding DNA: TGTGCCAGTAGCCTCACAGGGTCCGAATTTCGAGAGACCCAGTACTTC.

The chain is built from TRBV7-8 and TRBJ1-5; TRBD1 might be the D (5 bases). The CDR3 totals 17 residues. Trimming stripped 0 bases from V and 2 bases from J, with 14 bases between. Germline V gene lookup returns CDR1 SGHVS and CDR2 FQNEAQ. The CDR3 DNA reads TGTGCCAGCAGCTTAGCAGCCCGGGGGGTTGGCAATCAGCCCCAGCATTTT. It yields the protein CASSLAARGVGNQPQHF.

This clone was seen a single time. The chain recombines TRBV27 with TRBJ1-1, with D perhaps TRBD1 (6 bases). With 3 bases removed from V and 1 base from J, the gap between germline ends came to 9 bases. Germline V gives CDR1 MNHEY, CDR2 SMNVEV (reference sequence). This CDR3 has 14 residues. CDR3 loop: CASSFGQPNTEAFF. CDR3 coding DNA: TGTGCCAGCAGTTTTGGACAGCCGAACACTGAAGCTTTCTTT.

This rearrangement joins TRBV4-3 to TRBJ1-5; D is undetermined. Germline V gene lookup returns CDR1 LGHNA and CDR2 YSLEER. The V gene lost 1 base and the J gene lost 0 bases, with 4 bases spanning the gap. This CDR3 is built from 14 residues. The CDR3 sequence is CASSQGNSNQPQHF. The CDR3, as DNA: TGCGCCAGCAGCCAAGGTAATAGCAATCAGCCCCAGCATTTT.

This clone was recorded only once. V usage is TRBV6-2 or TRBV6-3 and J usage is TRBJ1-5; 8 positions match TRBD1. This CDR3 region has 18 residues. Germline values: CDR1 MNHEY, CDR2 SVGEGT. Trimming at V came to 1 base and at J to 3 bases, leaving 11 bases not matched to a gene. The DNA for the CDR3 is TGTGCCAGCAGTTACTACCCCGGACAGGGATTCTCCAATCAGCCCCAGCATTTT. It encodes CASSYYPGQGFSNQPQHF.

Points on this clone: This same CDR3 is encoded by further DNA sequences in the sample. The chain combines TRBV30 with TRBJ1-1; no reliable D call. The ends were cut back, 0 bases at V and 0 bases at J, with 5 bases in the middle. From germline, CDR1 is GTSNPN and CDR2 SVGIG (reference sequence). The CDR3 contains 13 residues. The CDR3 DNA sequence: TGTGCCTGGAGTGTCCAGATGAACACTGAAGCTTTCTTT. Encoded protein: CAWSVQMNTEAFF.

The J gene is TRBJ1-1, the V gene TRBV7-2; D is unclear. Looked up from germline, CDR1 is SGHTA and CDR2 is FQGNSA. V was clipped by 1 base and J by 1 base, with 7 bases between them. The CDR3 length is 14 residues. CDR3 sequence: CASSLDIANTEAFF. The CDR3 region has the DNA TGTGCCAGCAGCTTAGACATTGCGAACACTGAAGCTTTCTTT.

The chain joins TRBV19 to TRBJ1-4, with 9 bases identical to TRBD1. CDR1 and CDR2 from the germline V gene are LNHDA and SQIVND (reference sequence). V shed 4 bases and J 8 bases; nucleotides not matched to a gene: 11. The CDR3 has 16 residues. CDR3 residues: CASSTDTGGQGEKLFF. DNA for the CDR3: TGTGCCAGTAGTACCGATACAGGGGGCCAGGGGGAAAAACTGTTTTTT.

The CDR3 DNA sequence: TGTGCCAGCTCACCACGACAGCAAGAGACCCAGTACTTC. Protein sequence: CASSPRQQETQYF. V and J are TRBV18 and TRBJ2-5; possible D gene TRBD1, 5 bases. In germline, CDR1 is KGHSH, CDR2 LQKENI. There are 13 residues in the CDR3. V was cut by 1 base and J by 2 bases, with 5 bases left in between.

This clone has a count of ten or more. The chain is built from TRBV4-3 and TRBJ2-5; D is undetermined. In germline, CDR1 is LGHNA, CDR2 YSLEER. This CDR3 spans 15 amino acids. Trimming left V 1 base short and J 7 bases short, with 16 bases between. The CDR3 spells CASSQVVASPGTQYF. The DNA of the CDR3 is TGCGCCAGCAGCCAAGTGGTGGCCAGCCCAGGGACCCAGTACTTC.

The V call is TRBV5-1, the J call TRBJ1-1; 9 bases fit TRBD1. Germline assignment: CDR1 SGHRS and CDR2 YFSETQ. There are 13 residues in the CDR3. The J segment lost 6 bases and the V segment lost 3 bases, leaving 3 bases of the junction unmatched. The CDR3 sequence is CASSYGTGPEAFF. Written as DNA, the CDR3 is TGCGCCAGCAGCTATGGGACAGGGCCTGAAGCTTTCTTT.

In the case of this clone: At one boundary the junction diverges from the germline segment, which might be a read error. The chain has TRBV4-2 and TRBJ1-2; D is unclear. The CDR3 totals 14 residues. The V gene's germline CDR1 is LGHNA and CDR2 YNFKEQ. The CDR3 spells CASSQEHTNYDYTF. DNA for the CDR3: TGTGCCAGCAGCCAAGAACATACTAACTATGACTACACCTTC.

The V call is TRBV5-6, the J call TRBJ2-7; 11 bases align to TRBD2. V shed 3 bases, J shed 0 bases, and the junction held 2 bases outside the gene matches. CDR1 is SGHDT, CDR2 YYEEEE, per germline. The CDR3 length is 15 residues. DNA for the CDR3: TGTGCCAGCAGCTCAGGACTAGCGGGCTCCTACGAGCAGTACTTC. This codes for CASSSGLAGSYEQYF.

The table lists this clone with a count of one. The V call is TRBV30, the J call TRBJ1-5; no firm D call. The germline gives CDR1 GTSNPN, CDR2 SVGIG (reference sequence). V was clipped by 2 bases and J by 4 bases, with 12 bases between them. CDR3 length: 14 residues. This CDR3 reads CAWSFGLGNQPQHF. In DNA, the CDR3 is TGTGCCTGGAGTTTTGGACTCGGGAATCAGCCCCAGCATTTT.

The V and J genes are TRBV29-1 and TRBJ1-1, with 9 nucleotides matching TRBD1. This CDR3 has 13 residues. V was pared by 6 bases and J by 5 bases, with 7 bases of the junction left unmatched. Germline CDR1 is SQVTM and CDR2 is ANQGSEA. Written as DNA, the CDR3 is TGCAGCGTGACAGGGGGAAGAGGGACTGAAGCTTTCTTT. Amino acid sequence: CSVTGGRGTEAFF.